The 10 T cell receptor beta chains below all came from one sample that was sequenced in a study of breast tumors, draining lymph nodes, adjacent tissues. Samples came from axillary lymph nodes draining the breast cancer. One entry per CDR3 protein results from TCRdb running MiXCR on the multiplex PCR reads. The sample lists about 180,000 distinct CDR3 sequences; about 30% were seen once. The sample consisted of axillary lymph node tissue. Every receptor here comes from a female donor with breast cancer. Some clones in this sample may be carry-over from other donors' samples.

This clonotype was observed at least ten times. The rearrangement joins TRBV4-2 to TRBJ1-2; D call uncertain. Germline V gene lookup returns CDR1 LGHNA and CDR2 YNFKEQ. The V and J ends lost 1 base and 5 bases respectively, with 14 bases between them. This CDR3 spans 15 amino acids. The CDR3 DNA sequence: TGTGCCAGCAGCCAAGGGTTGGACGGAGGGTATGGCTACACCTTC. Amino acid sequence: CASSQGLDGGYGYTF.

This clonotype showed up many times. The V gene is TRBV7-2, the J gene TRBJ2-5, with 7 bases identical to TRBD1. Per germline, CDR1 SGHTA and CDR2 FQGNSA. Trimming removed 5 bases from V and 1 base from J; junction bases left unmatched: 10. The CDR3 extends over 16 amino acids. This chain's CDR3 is CASSLQTGPPQETQYF. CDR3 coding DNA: TGTGCCAGCAGCCTACAGACAGGGCCCCCCCAAGAGACCCAGTACTTC.

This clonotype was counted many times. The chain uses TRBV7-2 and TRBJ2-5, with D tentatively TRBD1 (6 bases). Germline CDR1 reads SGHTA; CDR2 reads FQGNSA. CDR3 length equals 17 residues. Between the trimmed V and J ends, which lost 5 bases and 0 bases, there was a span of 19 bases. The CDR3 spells CASSPRKLDRYQETQYF. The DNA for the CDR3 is TGTGCCAGCAGCCCGCGCAAGTTAGACAGGTACCAAGAGACCCAGTACTTC.

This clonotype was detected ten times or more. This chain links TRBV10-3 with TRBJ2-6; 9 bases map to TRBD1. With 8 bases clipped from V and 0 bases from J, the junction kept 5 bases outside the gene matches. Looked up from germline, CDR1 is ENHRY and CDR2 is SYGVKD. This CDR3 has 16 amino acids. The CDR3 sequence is CAIRDRVPSGANVLTF. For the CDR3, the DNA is TGTGCCATCCGGGACAGGGTCCCCTCTGGGGCCAACGTCCTGACTTTC.

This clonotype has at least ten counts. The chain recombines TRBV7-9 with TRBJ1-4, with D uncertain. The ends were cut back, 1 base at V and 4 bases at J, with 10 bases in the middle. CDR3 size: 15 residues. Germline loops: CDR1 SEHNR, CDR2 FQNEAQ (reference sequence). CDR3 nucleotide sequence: TGTGCCAGCAGCTTAGACGGCCTTGATAATGAAAAACTGTTTTTT. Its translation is CASSLDGLDNEKLFF.

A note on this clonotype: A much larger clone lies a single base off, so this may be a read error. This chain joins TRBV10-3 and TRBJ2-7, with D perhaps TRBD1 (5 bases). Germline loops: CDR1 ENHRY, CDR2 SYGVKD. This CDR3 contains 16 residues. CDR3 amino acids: CASSGVGAMESYEQYF. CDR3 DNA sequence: TGTGCCAGCAGTGGCGTTGGGGCAATGGAGTCCTACGAGCAGTACTTC.

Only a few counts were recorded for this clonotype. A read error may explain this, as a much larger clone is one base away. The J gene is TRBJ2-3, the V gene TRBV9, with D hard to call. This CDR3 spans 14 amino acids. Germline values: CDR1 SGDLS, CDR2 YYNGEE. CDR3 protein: CASSPRLSASSQSF. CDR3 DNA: TGTGCCAGCAGCCCCCGTTTGTCGGCCTCCTCGCAGTCTTTT.

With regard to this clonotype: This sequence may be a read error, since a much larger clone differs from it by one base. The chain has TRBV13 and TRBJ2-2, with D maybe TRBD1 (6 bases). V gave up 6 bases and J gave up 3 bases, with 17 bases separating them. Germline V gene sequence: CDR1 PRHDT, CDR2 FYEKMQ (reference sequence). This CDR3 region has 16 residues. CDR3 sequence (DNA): TGTGCCAGCAGTAAACCAGGGGTAGCCTACACCGGGGAGCTGTTTTTT. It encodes CASSKPGVAYTGELFF.

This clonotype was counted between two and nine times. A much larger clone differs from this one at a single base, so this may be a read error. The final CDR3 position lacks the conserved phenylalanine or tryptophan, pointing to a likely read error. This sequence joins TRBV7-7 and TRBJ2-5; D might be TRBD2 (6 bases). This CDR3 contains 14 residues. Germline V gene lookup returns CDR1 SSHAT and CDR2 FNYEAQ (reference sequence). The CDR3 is CASSFGSGVETQYL. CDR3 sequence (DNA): TGTGCTAGCAGCTTTGGGTCGGGGGTTGAGACCCAGTACCTC.

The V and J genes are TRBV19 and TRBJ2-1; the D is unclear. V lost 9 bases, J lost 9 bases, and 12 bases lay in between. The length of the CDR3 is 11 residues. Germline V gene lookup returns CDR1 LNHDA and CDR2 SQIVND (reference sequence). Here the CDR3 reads CASLWLGEQFF. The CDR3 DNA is TGTGCCAGCCTTTGGCTAGGTGAGCAGTTCTTC.